This T cell receptor beta chain was captured by sequencing in a study of OX40 agonist ivuxolimab in advanced cancers. Study at large: Six ivuxolimab dose levels, 0.01 to 10 mg/kg, were given intravenously every 2 weeks. Treatment received earlier with anti-PD-1, anti-PD-L1 or anti-CTLA-4 agents was allowed, and over 30% had some. Three individuals attained partial responses, comprising one hepatocellular carcinoma case and two cutaneous melanoma cases.

About this clone: Its cognate antigen is unknown.

The study's findings and limits: The study found that CD8+ T cells averaged more expanded clones than CD4+.

Some clones are missing from TCRdb's copy, which holds only in-frame ones; the method was immunoSEQ multiplex PCR. The sample consists of roughly 10,000 clones, roughly 67% of them appearing once. This CDR3 is 13 amino acids long. Germline V lookup: CDR1 MNHEY, CDR2 SVGAGI. J lost 7 bases, V lost 2 bases, and 5 bases had no gene match. The V and J genes are TRBV6-5 and TRBJ2-7; 7 bases match TRBD2. The sequence came from an adult with an advanced solid tumor such as melanoma, head and neck, liver or kidney cancer. The source was CD4+ or CD8+ T cells sorted from blood, collected in a trial of the OX40 agonist ivuxolimab. The CDR3 region has the DNA TGTGCCAGCAGTTACGGGGGGGTGGGGGAGCAGTACTTC. Translated: CASSYGGVGEQYF.